The 5 T cell receptor beta chains below were found in one sample sequenced in a study of blood T cell repertoires in COVID-19. Using immunoSEQ multiplex PCR, the repertoire was profiled, and TCRdb retains in-frame clones only, with some absent. This sample has 650,000 to 800,000 clones, with 75% to 90% found just once. The sample consisted of peripheral blood. These receptor sequences come from a woman aged 18 to 35 with acute or convalescent COVID-19.

This chain joins TRBV9 and TRBJ1-1; 9 bases match TRBD1. The ends lost 4 bases at V and 6 bases at J; junction bases unmatched: 4. The CDR3 contains 13 residues. CDR1 and CDR2 from the germline V gene are SGDLS and YYNGEE. CDR3 residues: CASSQTGGAEAFF. The CDR3 DNA sequence: TGTGCCAGCAGCCAGACAGGGGGGGCTGAAGCTTTCTTT.

The J gene is TRBJ1-1, the V gene TRBV29-1; TRBD1 aligns across 7 bases. The V and J ends lost 6 bases and 0 bases, in that order; junction bases with no gene match: 13. CDR1 is SQVTM and CDR2 is ANQGSEA in the germline V gene. CDR3 length: 16 residues. The CDR3, as DNA: TGCAGCGTCCACAGGGGATACGAACGAATGAACACTGAAGCTTTCTTT. Translated, it gives CSVHRGYERMNTEAFF.

The V and J genes are TRBV30 and TRBJ1-2, with D perhaps TRBD1 (6 bases). The CDR3 length is 14 residues. V was clipped by 3 bases and J by 4 bases, with 15 bases between them. From germline, CDR1 is GTSNPN and CDR2 SVGIG (reference sequence). For the CDR3, the DNA is TGTGCCTGGAGAGGGACACTCACCCTCTATGGCTACACCTTC. Its translation: CAWRGTLTLYGYTF.

CDR3 region: CASAPGTGDTGELFF. CDR3 in DNA: TGTGCCAGCGCTCCCGGGACAGGAGACACCGGGGAGCTGTTTTTT. V and J are TRBV6-4 and TRBJ2-2; 8 nucleotides agree with TRBD1. With V trimmed by 8 bases and J by 3 bases, 8 bases remained unmatched. CDR3 length: 15 residues. Germline-derived CDR1 and CDR2 are MRHNA and SNTAGT.

The genes are TRBV7-8 and TRBJ1-2; D not certain. Germline CDR1 SGHVS, CDR2 FQNEAQ. The CDR3 contains 14 residues. Trimming left V 5 bases short and J 2 bases short, with 12 bases between. The CDR3 is CASSRGSSNYGYTF. The DNA of the CDR3 is TGTGCCAGCAGCCGTGGGAGTTCCAACTATGGCTACACCTTC.